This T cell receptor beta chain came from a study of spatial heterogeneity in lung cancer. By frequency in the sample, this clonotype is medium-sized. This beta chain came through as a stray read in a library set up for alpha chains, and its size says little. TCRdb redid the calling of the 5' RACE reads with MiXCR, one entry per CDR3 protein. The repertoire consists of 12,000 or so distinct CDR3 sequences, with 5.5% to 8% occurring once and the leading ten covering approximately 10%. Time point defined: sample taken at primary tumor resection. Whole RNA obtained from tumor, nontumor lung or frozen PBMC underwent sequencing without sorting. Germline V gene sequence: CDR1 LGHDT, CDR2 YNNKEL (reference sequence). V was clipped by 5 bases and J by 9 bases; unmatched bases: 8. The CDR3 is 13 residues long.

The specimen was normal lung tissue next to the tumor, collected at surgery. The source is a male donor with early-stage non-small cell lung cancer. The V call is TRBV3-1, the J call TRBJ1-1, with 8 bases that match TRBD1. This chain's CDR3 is CASSSAGGLKAFF. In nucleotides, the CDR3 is TGTGCCAGCAGCTCAGCAGGGGGCTTAAAAGCTTTCTTT.